These T cell receptor beta chains were read from a single sample in a study of cytomegalovirus exposure and HLA in healthy donors. Some clones are missing from TCRdb's copy, which holds only in-frame ones; the method was immunoSEQ multiplex PCR. The data contain around 130,000 clones, just under 80% of them seen just once; the ten biggest clones take up 5% to 5.5%. Sequenced: PBMCs. These receptors were taken from a man aged 30-40 years in good health and CMV-seronegative. Both conserved end residues are part of each CDR3. A D gene is named only where the DNA matches it firmly. Size values are once, few and many counts, or a class for expanded clones, and some rows have none.

CDR3 DNA	CDR3 protein	D gene	clone size	V gene	J gene
TGTGCCAGCAGTCGGGGCCCTAGCGGGGGAGTCCGGGAGCAGTTCTTC	CASSRGPSGGVREQFF	TRBD2	-	TRBV5-4	TRBJ2-1
TGCAGCGTTGAGACACGGGATTACGAGCAGTACTTC	CSVETRDYEQYF	-	-	TRBV29-1	TRBJ2-7
TGCGCCAGCAGCGCCTCGGCAGGGAATGAGCAGTTCTTC	CASSASAGNEQFF	-	once	TRBV5-1	TRBJ2-1
TGCGCCAGCAGTGGGTTCAGACAGGGACCACGCTCTGGGGCCAACGTCCTGACTTTC	CASSGFRQGPRSGANVLTF	TRBD1	-	TRBV10-2	TRBJ2-6
TGCAGCGTTGCCGGGACACGGGAGCAGTTCTTC	CSVAGTREQFF	-	-	TRBV29-1	TRBJ2-1
TGCAGCGTCCGGGGACAGGCCTCAGGGGATGAAAAACTGTTTTTT	CSVRGQASGDEKLFF	TRBD1	-	TRBV29-1	TRBJ1-4
TGTGCCAGCAGCTTAGAATTTAGCGGGGTGGCCCACTCCTACAATGAGCAGTTCTTC	CASSLEFSGVAHSYNEQFF	TRBD2	-	TRBV11-2	TRBJ2-1
TGTGCCAGCAGCCACACAAACAGGGGGAGCGAGCAGTACTTC	CASSHTNRGSEQYF	TRBD1	-	TRBV4-2	TRBJ2-7
TGTGCCAGCAGCTTAGCGCTAATGGACAGGAAAACTAATGAAAAACTGTTTTTT	CASSLALMDRKTNEKLFF	TRBD1	-	TRBV7-9	TRBJ1-4
TGTGCCAGCAGTGATTTCCTCGGGTTCGAGACCCAGTACTTC	CASSDFLGFETQYF	-	-	TRBV2	TRBJ2-5
TGTGCCATCAGTGACCGAGGAGGAACCTACGAGCAGTACTTC	CAISDRGGTYEQYF	-	-	TRBV10-3	TRBJ2-7